The 28 T cell receptor beta chains below were found in one sample sequenced in a study of OX40 agonist ivuxolimab in advanced cancers. Here immunoSEQ multiplex PCR was the method, and the copy in TCRdb shows in-frame clones only, minus some. The data show fewer than 100,000 clones, roughly 89% seen once. The input for sequencing was CD4+ or CD8+ T cells sorted from blood, taken in a trial of the OX40 agonist ivuxolimab. These receptors all come from an adult with an advanced solid tumor such as melanoma, head and neck, liver or kidney cancer.

Worth noting for this clone: The conserved closing phenylalanine or tryptophan is absent in this CDR3, likely reflecting a read error. V is TRBV2 and J is TRBJ1-6; D might be TRBD1 (6 bases). V shed 7 bases and J shed 7 bases, with 17 bases lying between them. This CDR3 is 15 amino acids long. Germline-derived CDR1 and CDR2 are SNHLY and FYNNEI. In DNA form, the CDR3 reads TGTGCCAGCACCCCGGGAGGGGGGGGAAATTCACCCCTCCACCTT. Translation: CASTPGGGGNSPLHL.

The chain has TRBV6-5 and TRBJ2-1, with D uncertain. The germline gives CDR1 MNHEY, CDR2 SVGAGI. V lost 2 bases, J lost 10 bases, and 15 bases lay in between. The length of the CDR3 is 14 residues. CDR3 residues: CASSYLTRMREQFF. CDR3 nucleotide sequence: TGTGCCAGCAGTTACCTGACTCGGATGAGGGAGCAGTTCTTC.

The chain links TRBV10-3 to TRBJ1-2; 9 positions match TRBD1. The J segment lost 0 bases and the V segment lost 8 bases, leaving 4 bases of the junction unmatched. The length of the CDR3 is 14 residues. Germline values: CDR1 ENHRY, CDR2 SYGVKD. CDR3 in DNA: TGTGCCATCCGCGGGACAGGGACTAACTATGGCTACACCTTC. This sequence encodes CAIRGTGTNYGYTF.

This clone was counted a single time. V is TRBV28 and J is TRBJ1-5; unclear D gene. From germline, CDR1 is MDHEN and CDR2 SYDVKM. This CDR3 region has 12 residues. The ends were cut back, 7 bases at V and 8 bases at J, with 12 bases in the middle. In nucleotides, the CDR3 is TGTGCCAGCACTTCGGGCGTGGAGCCCCAGCATTTT. Residues: CASTSGVEPQHF. Variable domain in full (rest from reference TRBV28 and TRBJ1-5): DVKVTQSSRYLVKRTGEKVFLECVQDMDHENMFWYRQDPGLGLRLIYFSYDVKMKEKGDIPEGYSVSREKKERFSLILESASTNQTSMYLCASTSGVEPQHFGDGTRLSIL.

The rearrangement joins TRBV5-1 to TRBJ1-2, with a weak D call TRBD1 (6 bases). The germline V gene encodes CDR1 SGHRS and CDR2 YFSETQ. V was pared by 0 bases and J by 0 bases, with 9 bases between. The CDR3 is made up of 15 amino acids. The CDR3 protein is CASSLGQDANYGYTF. Here the CDR3 DNA reads TGCGCCAGCAGCTTGGGACAGGATGCTAACTATGGCTACACCTTC. The full variable domain, with the rest looked up from reference TRBV5-1 and TRBJ1-2, is KAGVTQTPRYLIKTRGQQVTLSCSPISGHRSVSWYQQTPGQGLQFLFEYFSETQRNKGNFPGRFSGRQFSNSRSEMNVSTLELGDSALYLCASSLGQDANYGYTFGSGTRLTVV.

The count of this clone is one. V usage is TRBV28 and J usage is TRBJ1-6; D is perhaps TRBD1 (5 bases). Germline values: CDR1 MDHEN, CDR2 SYDVKM. V lost 6 bases and J 10 bases, leaving 22 bases between the germline ends. This CDR3 spans 16 amino acids. The CDR3 loop reads CASSSRDRGMRSPLHF. DNA of the CDR3: TGTGCCAGCAGCTCCAGGGATAGGGGTATGCGATCACCCCTCCACTTT.

The CDR3 DNA reads as TGTGCCAGCTCAAATACCGGGGGGATGAACACTGAAGCTTTCTTT. This gives the protein CASSNTGGMNTEAFF. This chain links TRBV18 with TRBJ1-1; weak D call: TRBD1 (5 bases). The CDR3 covers 15 residues. CDR1 KGHSH and CDR2 LQKENI come from the germline V gene. Trimming pared 5 bases from V and 0 bases from J, leaving 13 bases between.

The gene calls are TRBV12-5 and TRBJ2-3; 7 bases are a match to TRBD2. Germline CDR1 LGHNT, CDR2 FRNRAP. With V trimmed by 6 bases and J by 4 bases, 4 bases remained unmatched. This CDR3 has 13 residues. The CDR3 region is CASGPGGADTQYF. The DNA of the CDR3 is TGTGCTAGTGGACCTGGGGGGGCAGATACGCAGTATTTT. Based on the CDR3 plus reference TRBV12-5 and TRBJ2-3, the full variable domain is DARVTQTPRHKVTEMGQEVTMRCQPILGHNTVFWYRQTMMQGLELLAYFRNRAPLDDSGMPKDRFSAEMPDATLATLKIQPSEPRDSAVYFCASGPGGADTQYFGPGTRLTVL.

The chain links TRBV6-1 to TRBJ1-2, with 10 bases matching TRBD1. The CDR3 totals 15 residues. Trimming removed 7 bases from V and 4 bases from J; junction bases left unmatched: 9. The germline V gene has CDR1 MNHNS and CDR2 SASEGT. This CDR3 reads CASTRQGASPYGYTF. The CDR3 DNA reads as TGTGCCAGCACACGACAGGGGGCGAGTCCCTATGGCTACACCTTC.

V is TRBV18 and J is TRBJ2-5; D is perhaps TRBD1 (6 bases). V lost 4 bases and J lost 4, with 13 bases in between. Per germline, CDR1 KGHSH and CDR2 LQKENI. CDR3 length equals 14 residues. The DNA for the CDR3 is TGTGCCAGCTCACGGGACACTCAGGCAGAGACCCAGTACTTC. As protein: CASSRDTQAETQYF.

Only one count was recorded for this clone. The V gene is TRBV7-2, the J gene TRBJ1-1; the D gene is possibly TRBD1 (6 bases). Germline CDR1 is SGHTA and CDR2 is FQGNSA. Trimming removed 5 bases from V and 1 base from J, with 14 bases in between. This CDR3 is built from 15 residues. CDR3 sequence: CASSPQQGGNTEAFF. In DNA form, the CDR3 reads TGTGCCAGCAGCCCTCAACAGGGAGGGAACACTGAAGCTTTCTTT.

Here the CDR3 reads CASSKITGGTEAFF. The CDR3 DNA reads as TGTGCCAGCAGTAAAATAACAGGGGGCACTGAAGCTTTCTTT. This chain connects TRBV6-6 to TRBJ1-1; 8 positions match TRBD1. The trim removed 5 bases at V and 4 bases at J, leaving 6 bases unmatched. The CDR3 totals 14 residues. Germline CDR1 is MNHNY and CDR2 is SVGAGI (reference sequence).

V usage is TRBV7-2 and J usage is TRBJ2-3, with 11 nucleotides matching TRBD2. V shed 1 base and J 4 bases; nucleotides not matched to a gene: 10. Germline V gene lookup returns CDR1 SGHTA and CDR2 FQGNSA. This CDR3 comprises 18 residues. CDR3 sequence reads: CASSLGVLAGGSSDTQYF. Written as DNA, the CDR3 is TGTGCCAGCAGCTTAGGAGTGCTAGCGGGGGGATCGTCAGATACGCAGTATTTT.

This clone was seen once. The chain has TRBV18 and TRBJ1-4; tentatively, D is TRBD1 (5 bases). V dropped 4 bases and J dropped 8 bases, with 14 bases sitting between them. The CDR3 loop spans 14 amino acids. Germline CDR1 KGHSH, CDR2 LQKENI. The CDR3 coding sequence is TGTGCCAGCTCACGGGACCTAGGACGCGAAAAACTGTTTTTT. This sequence encodes CASSRDLGREKLFF.

This clone appeared a few times. This chain joins TRBV4-3 and TRBJ1-2; D not resolved. Germline CDR1 is LGHNA and CDR2 is YSLEER. The CDR3 is 15 amino acids. Trimming took off 0 bases at V and 4 bases at J, with 12 bases between the two ends. CDR3 coding DNA: TGCGCCAGCAGCCAAGATCCGACCGCCGTCTATGGCTACACCTTC. It specifies CASSQDPTAVYGYTF.

This chain uses TRBV5-5 with TRBJ1-2, with TRBD1 as a possible D gene (6 bases). Trimming removed 4 bases at V and 4 bases at J, with 17 bases between. This CDR3 is 15 amino acids long. CDR1 is SGHKS and CDR2 is YYEKEE in the germline V gene (reference sequence). In DNA form, the CDR3 reads TGTGCCAGCAGCCGAGAGGGGGGCACATTCTATGGCTACACCTTC. It translates to CASSREGGTFYGYTF.

The chain is built from TRBV11-3 and TRBJ2-1; possibly TRBD2 for D (6 bases). Germline CDR1 SGHNT, CDR2 YENEEA. V lost 6 bases, J lost 2 bases, and 14 bases lay in between. This CDR3 region has 15 residues. In DNA, the CDR3 is TGTGCCAGCAGTTTGAGCGGGCTTACCTACAATGAGCAGTTCTTC. Translating gives CASSLSGLTYNEQFF.

V usage is TRBV27 and J usage is TRBJ1-2; D is unresolved. With 6 bases removed from V and 8 bases from J, the gap between germline ends came to 19 bases. This CDR3 has 14 residues. Germline CDR1 is MNHEY and CDR2 is SMNVEV (reference sequence). The DNA for the CDR3 is TGTGCCAGCAGAACCCCCCGAAAGGTGTCAGGCTACACCTTC. This translates into CASRTPRKVSGYTF.

This CDR3 is CASSLTWGQSQVGSEAFF. The CDR3 DNA follows: TGCGCCAGCAGCTTAACATGGGGACAGTCTCAAGTAGGCAGTGAAGCTTTCTTT. The J gene is TRBJ1-1, the V gene TRBV4-1, with 7 bases lining up with TRBD1. Looked up from germline, CDR1 is MGHRA and CDR2 is YSYEKL. The CDR3 is 18 residues long. V dropped 5 bases and J dropped 7; count of bases not matched to a gene: 22.

This chain connects TRBV5-1 to TRBJ2-5; D may correspond to TRBD1 or TRBD2 (7 bases each). Trimming took off 5 bases at V and 2 bases at J, with 16 bases between the two ends. The CDR3 is 15 amino acids. In germline, CDR1 is SGHRS, CDR2 YFSETQ. CDR3 region: CASRGGGDRQETQYF. As DNA, the CDR3 is TGCGCCAGCAGGGGAGGGGGCGATCGACAAGAGACCCAGTACTTC.

This clone was seen a handful of times. The rearrangement uses TRBV11-2 and TRBJ1-2; D not certain. Germline loops: CDR1 SGHAT, CDR2 FQNNGV. The V and J ends lost 1 base and 5 bases respectively, with 5 bases between them. This CDR3 region has 12 residues. CDR3 nucleotide sequence: TGTGCCAGCAGCTTAGGGGGATATGGCTACACCTTC. It is translated as CASSLGGYGYTF.

The rearrangement links TRBV7-7 to TRBJ2-5; 9 positions agree with TRBD2. Trimming at V came to 5 bases and at J to 4 bases, leaving 11 bases not matched to a gene. The CDR3 has 16 residues. Germline V gene data show CDR1 as SSHAT and CDR2 as FNYEAQ (reference sequence). The CDR3 region is CASSHQVGGGGETQYF. In DNA, the CDR3 is TGTGCCAGCAGCCACCAAGTAGGCGGGGGGGGAGAGACCCAGTACTTC.

This chain joins TRBV9 and TRBJ2-1, with TRBD2 matching 8 bases. Per germline, CDR1 SGDLS and CDR2 YYNGEE. J gave up 14 bases and V 2 bases, and 12 bases lay outside the gene matches. The CDR3 has 14 residues. CDR3 amino acids: CASSVGNERGREFF. The CDR3 coding sequence is TGTGCCAGCAGCGTGGGGAATGAGCGGGGGCGGGAGTTCTTC.

The V and J genes are TRBV11-2 and TRBJ2-7; perhaps TRBD1 as D (5 bases). The germline V gene has CDR1 SGHAT and CDR2 FQNNGV. V was trimmed by 4 bases and J by 9 bases, leaving 25 bases between them. The CDR3 runs to 16 residues. The CDR3 sequence: CASSSRTSKQLKGQYF. DNA of the CDR3: TGTGCCAGCAGCTCACGGACAAGCAAGCAGCTAAAAGGGCAGTACTTC.

This clone has a single count. V usage is TRBV7-3 and J usage is TRBJ1-2, with 10 bases aligning to TRBD1. V shed 5 bases, J shed 8 bases, and the junction held 14 bases outside the gene matches. The CDR3 totals 16 residues. Germline CDR1 reads SGHTA; CDR2 reads FQGTGA. The CDR3 nucleotides read TGTGCCAGCAGCCAAGCCGGGACAGGGGAGAGGTTGGGCTACACCTTC. It translates to CASSQAGTGERLGYTF.

The V call is TRBV18, the J call TRBJ1-5; TRBD1 might be the D (5 bases). The germline V gene encodes CDR1 KGHSH and CDR2 LQKENI. The CDR3 totals 13 residues. V was clipped by 1 base and J by 4 bases, with 5 bases between them. The CDR3 DNA reads as TGTGCCAGCTCACCACGGGGGAATCAGCCCCAGCATTTT. Amino acid sequence: CASSPRGNQPQHF.

This chain connects TRBV9 to TRBJ2-5; 10 positions agree with TRBD1. Germline CDR1 is SGDLS and CDR2 is YYNGEE. Trimming at V came to 3 bases and at J to 2 bases, leaving 7 bases not matched to a gene. This CDR3 comprises 16 residues. CDR3 nucleotides: TGTGCCAGCAGCGCCCCGACAGGGGGCCTACAAGAGACCCAGTACTTC. The encoded protein is CASSAPTGGLQETQYF.

This chain joins TRBV5-1 and TRBJ2-7; 8 nucleotides agree with TRBD1. The germline gives CDR1 SGHRS, CDR2 YFSETQ. The CDR3 spans 16 residues. Losses at the gene ends were 4 bases for V and 1 base for J; bases not matched to a gene: 10. CDR3 DNA: TGCGCCAGCAGCCGAATGACAGGGGATCCGTCCTACGAGCAGTACTTC. Its translation is CASSRMTGDPSYEQYF.